The clone carrying this T cell receptor (beta chain) was seen only a few times. Its antigen remains unknown. The data originate from a study of T-cell memory formation after mild COVID-19. The CDR3 consists of 15 residues. From germline, CDR1 is SGHDN and CDR2 FVKESK. The ends were cut back, 1 base at V and 4 bases at J, with 11 bases in the middle. Constant-segment primers served in 5'RACE that generated TCR alpha and TCR beta cDNA libraries bearing sample barcodes and UMIs. Using its own MiXCR run on the 5' RACE reads, TCRdb lists one record per CDR3 protein. The table shows around 310,000 distinct CDR3 sequences, with about 20% occurring only once. Broader study findings: Second-wave clones peaking on day 37 lacked confirmed SARS-CoV-2 specificity. Later expanders leaned toward CD4+, whereas clones contracting from day 15 to 85 were balanced CD4/CD8.

The clonotype comes from a man aged 18-30 years who had mild COVID-19 (a few samples of this study predate the infection). Cell type and time point are not known. The V gene is TRBV14, the J gene TRBJ2-1; D is unclear. Sequencing was done on a sample of PBMCs or a T cell subset sorted from them (not recorded which). CDR3 region: CASSQGSSRYNEQFF. The CDR3 DNA reads TGTGCCAGCAGCCAAGGTAGCAGCCGGTACAATGAGCAGTTCTTC.